This is a list of T cell receptor beta chains from one sample in a study of technical replicates of blood from a few donors. Libraries were prepared by immunoSEQ multiplex PCR; TCRdb keeps only in-frame clonotypes and omits some of them. The profile shows about 80,000 clones, 85% to 95% of them singletons. Source material: T cells isolated from PBMCs. Every receptor here comes from a human donor in good health. Each CDR3 is given with its conserved first and last residue. A D gene is named only where the DNA matches it firmly. Some rows have no size entry. The others give once, few or many, or a class for an expanded clone.

clone size: .; J gene: TRBJ2-7; D gene: .; V gene: TRBV4-1; CDR3 DNA: TGCGCCAGCAGCCAAGAGGGTGCCCCGGGCTACGAGCAGTACTTC; CDR3 protein: CASSQEGAPGYEQYF
clone size: .; J gene: TRBJ2-3; D gene: .; V gene: TRBV5-6; CDR3 DNA: TGTGCCAGCAGATCGGAGTTTAGCACAGATACGCAGTATTTT; CDR3 protein: CASRSEFSTDTQYF
clone size: .; J gene: TRBJ1-2; D gene: .; V gene: TRBV28; CDR3 DNA: TGTGCCACCTCGAACAGCAACTATGGCTACACCTTC; CDR3 protein: CATSNSNYGYTF
clone size: .; J gene: TRBJ2-1; D gene: TRBD2; V gene: TRBV7-3; CDR3 DNA: TGTGCCAGCAGCTCCGGACTAGCGGGAGGAGCCAATGAGCAGTTCTTC; CDR3 protein: CASSSGLAGGANEQFF
clone size: once; J gene: TRBJ2-7; D gene: .; V gene: TRBV7-8; CDR3 DNA: TGTGCCAGCAGCTTAGCGGGAGGGGGATCCTACGAGCAGTACTTC; CDR3 protein: CASSLAGGGSYEQYF
clone size: .; J gene: TRBJ2-1; D gene: TRBD2; V gene: TRBV4-2; CDR3 DNA: TGTGCCAGCAACGGCCGACTAGCGGGAGTCAATGAGCAGTTCTTC; CDR3 protein: CASNGRLAGVNEQFF
clone size: .; J gene: TRBJ2-1; D gene: TRBD2; V gene: TRBV10-3; CDR3 DNA: TGTGCCATCGGAGGACTAGCGCTAAGCTCCTACAATGAGCAGTTCTTC; CDR3 protein: CAIGGLALSSYNEQFF
clone size: .; J gene: TRBJ1-1; D gene: .; V gene: TRBV19; CDR3 DNA: TGTGCCAGTAGTATAGGAGGTGGGACTCTGAACACTGAAGCTTTCTTT; CDR3 protein: CASSIGGGTLNTEAFF
clone size: .; J gene: TRBJ1-1; D gene: TRBD1; V gene: TRBV5-1; CDR3 DNA: TGCGCCAGCAGCGAGGGAGACAGGGCGAACACTGAAGCTTTCTTT; CDR3 protein: CASSEGDRANTEAFF
clone size: .; J gene: TRBJ1-1; D gene: TRBD1; V gene: TRBV4-2; CDR3 DNA: TGTGCCAGCAGCCAAAGGACAGGGAAAGCGGGGAACACTGAAGCTTTCTTT; CDR3 protein: CASSQRTGKAGNTEAFF
clone size: .; J gene: TRBJ2-7; D gene: TRBD1; V gene: TRBV28; CDR3 DNA: TGTGCCAGCACAGAGTCCAGGGGGCGCGACGAGCAGTACTTC; CDR3 protein: CASTESRGRDEQYF
clone size: .; J gene: TRBJ2-7; D gene: .; V gene: TRBV5-1; CDR3 DNA: TGCGCCAGCCGAATGGACAGTACCTACGAGCAGTACTTC; CDR3 protein: CASRMDSTYEQYF
clone size: .; J gene: TRBJ1-1; D gene: .; V gene: TRBV4-1; CDR3 DNA: TGCGCCAGCAGCCAGATAGCTTCGGGGGCTGAAGCTTTCTTT; CDR3 protein: CASSQIASGAEAFF
clone size: once; J gene: TRBJ2-5; D gene: .; V gene: TRBV6-5; CDR3 DNA: TGTGCCAGCAGAGTTACCTCAGAGGGAGAGACCCAGTACTTC; CDR3 protein: CASRVTSEGETQYF
clone size: .; J gene: TRBJ1-1; D gene: .; V gene: TRBV30; CDR3 DNA: TGTGCCTTCAACAGGAACACTGAAGCTTTCTTT; CDR3 protein: CAFNRNTEAFF
clone size: .; J gene: TRBJ1-1; D gene: .; V gene: TRBV7-2; CDR3 DNA: TGTGCCAGCAGAACATACACTGAAGCTTTCTTT; CDR3 protein: CASRTYTEAFF
clone size: .; J gene: TRBJ2-1; D gene: TRBD2; V gene: TRBV7-9; CDR3 DNA: TGTGCCAGCAGCTCCCACCTGGGCACTAGCGGGAAGAATGAGCAGTTCTTC; CDR3 protein: CASSSHLGTSGKNEQFF
clone size: .; J gene: TRBJ1-3; D gene: .; V gene: TRBV29-1; CDR3 DNA: TGCAGCGTTACGAGGGGGAACACCATATATTTT; CDR3 protein: CSVTRGNTIYF
clone size: .; J gene: TRBJ2-7; D gene: TRBD2; V gene: TRBV19; CDR3 DNA: TGTGCCAGTAGTATTCTAGCGGGTTATGGGGAGCAGTACTTC; CDR3 protein: CASSILAGYGEQYF
clone size: .; J gene: TRBJ1-4; D gene: .; V gene: TRBV27; CDR3 DNA: TGTGCCAGCAGCCCACAGGGCAGAAAGGAAAAACTGTTTTTT; CDR3 protein: CASSPQGRKEKLFF
clone size: .; J gene: TRBJ2-5; D gene: .; V gene: TRBV14; CDR3 DNA: TGTGCCAGCAGCCAAGATTGGGGCAACCAAGAGACCCAGTACTTC; CDR3 protein: CASSQDWGNQETQYF
clone size: once; J gene: TRBJ1-5; D gene: .; V gene: TRBV10-2; CDR3 DNA: TGCGCCAGCAGTGACGGAGATCAGCCCCAGCATTTT; CDR3 protein: CASSDGDQPQHF
clone size: .; J gene: TRBJ2-7; D gene: TRBD1; V gene: TRBV28; CDR3 DNA: TGTGCCAGCAGTTTTCTTTCGGACAGGACCTACGAGCAGTACTTC; CDR3 protein: CASSFLSDRTYEQYF
clone size: .; J gene: TRBJ1-2; D gene: .; V gene: TRBV7-2; CDR3 DNA: TGTGCCAGCAGCTTAGCATCAGGGGACCATGGCTACACCTTC; CDR3 protein: CASSLASGDHGYTF
clone size: .; J gene: TRBJ2-5; D gene: .; V gene: TRBV28; CDR3 DNA: TGTGCCAGCAGCCTCCTTAGGAGGGACCAAGAGACCCAGTACTTC; CDR3 protein: CASSLLRRDQETQYF
clone size: .; J gene: TRBJ2-5; D gene: TRBD1; V gene: TRBV6-1; CDR3 DNA: TGTGCCAGCAGTGAAGGGTACAGGGGGCCCCAAGAGACCCAGTACTTC; CDR3 protein: CASSEGYRGPQETQYF
clone size: many; J gene: TRBJ2-7; D gene: TRBD2; V gene: TRBV19; CDR3 DNA: TGTGCCAGTAGTACCGAATATGGGACTAGCGGGACCTACTCCTCCTACGAGCAGTACTTC; CDR3 protein: CASSTEYGTSGTYSSYEQYF
clone size: .; J gene: TRBJ1-3; D gene: .; V gene: TRBV7-2; CDR3 DNA: TGTGCCAGCAGCCCAAGCGGGAGGCCCACCGAAGCTGGAAACACCATATATTTT; CDR3 protein: CASSPSGRPTEAGNTIYF
clone size: .; J gene: TRBJ2-3; D gene: .; V gene: TRBV13; CDR3 DNA: TGTGCCAGCAGCTTACCTTCTAGCGGCACAGATACGCAGTATTTT; CDR3 protein: CASSLPSSGTDTQYF
clone size: .; J gene: TRBJ2-7; D gene: .; V gene: TRBV5-4; CDR3 DNA: TGTGCCAGCAGCTTTGGGGGGGCGGAAGCCTACGAGCAGTACTTC; CDR3 protein: CASSFGGAEAYEQYF
clone size: .; J gene: TRBJ2-3; D gene: .; V gene: TRBV10-1; CDR3 DNA: TGCGCCAGCAGCGGGCCTCCCGGGAGAGGGACAGATACGCAGTATTTT; CDR3 protein: CASSGPPGRGTDTQYF